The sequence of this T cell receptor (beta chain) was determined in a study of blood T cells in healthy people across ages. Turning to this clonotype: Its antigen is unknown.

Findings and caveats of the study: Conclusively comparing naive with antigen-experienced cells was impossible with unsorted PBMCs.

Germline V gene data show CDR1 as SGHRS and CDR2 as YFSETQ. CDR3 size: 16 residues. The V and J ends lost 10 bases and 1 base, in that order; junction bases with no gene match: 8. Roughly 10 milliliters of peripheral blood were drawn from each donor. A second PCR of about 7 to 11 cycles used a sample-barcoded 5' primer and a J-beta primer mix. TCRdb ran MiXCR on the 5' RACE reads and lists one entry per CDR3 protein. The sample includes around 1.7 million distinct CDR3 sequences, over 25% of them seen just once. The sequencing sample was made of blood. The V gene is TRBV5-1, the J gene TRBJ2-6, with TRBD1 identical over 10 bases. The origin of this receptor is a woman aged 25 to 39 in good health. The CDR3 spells CASARQGASGANVLTF. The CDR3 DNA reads TGCGCCTCTGCGCGACAGGGGGCTTCTGGGGCCAACGTCCTGACTTTC.